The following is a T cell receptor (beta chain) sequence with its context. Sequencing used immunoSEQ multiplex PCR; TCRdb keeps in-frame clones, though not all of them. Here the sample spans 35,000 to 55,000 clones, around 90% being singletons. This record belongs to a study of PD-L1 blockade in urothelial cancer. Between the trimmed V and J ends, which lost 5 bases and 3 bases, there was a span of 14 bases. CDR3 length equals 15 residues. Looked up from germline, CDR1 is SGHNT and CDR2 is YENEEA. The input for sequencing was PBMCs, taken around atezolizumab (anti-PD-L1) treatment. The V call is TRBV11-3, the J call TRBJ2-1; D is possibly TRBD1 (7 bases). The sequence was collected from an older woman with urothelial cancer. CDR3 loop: CASSRGTAYYNEQFF. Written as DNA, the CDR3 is TGTGCCAGCAGCCGCGGGACAGCTTACTACAATGAGCAGTTCTTC.